Listed here is a single T cell receptor (beta chain). This clonotype appeared a few times. Its target antigen remains unknown. No base quality information exists; no much larger clone differs at one position. The study was a case-control design nested within a healthcare worker cohort in London, UK, with weekly nasopharyngeal swab PCR tests and blood sampling. Healthcare workers were recruited during the week of the UK lockdown, between 23 and 31 March 2020, and followed weekly for up to roughly 15 weeks. Preparation of the library involved 5' RACE. This sample was sequenced with a NextSeq 500. In the TCR library protocol, unique molecular identifiers were attached to individual cDNA molecules to correct for PCR bias and sequencing error. Both TCR alpha and beta chains were sequenced, and tight co-correlation was observed between alpha and beta sequence abundances in each sample. As for the original processing: Decombinator V4 was used to annotate TCR sequences for V gene, J gene and CDR3. TCRs were defined as expanded if a significant change between any two time points was detected under a Poisson model with p below 0.0001. TCR abundances were normalised to the total number of TCRs sequenced in each sample and reported as counts per million. MAIT TCRs were defined by TRAV1-2 paired with TRAJ12, TRAJ20 or TRAJ33, and iNKT TCRs by TRAV10 paired with TRAJ18. VDJdb, accessed 1 November 2021, was searched for CMV, EBV and SARS-CoV-2 annotated TCRs, excluding TCRs annotated for multiple antigens. The raw public reads went through TCRdb reprocessing: fastp at Q25, MiXCR clone calling, in-frame beta chains kept. Each entry merges the rows of one CDR3 protein and shows their most common DNA and genes. The V and J calls come from TCRdb's annotation, not from the publication. Within this sample are 30,000 to 40,000 distinct CDR3 sequences, with about 5% of them counted one time only. Less than 15% of the sample lies in the top ten.

This record comes from a study of early T cells in non-severe SARS-CoV-2 infection (dated by TCRdb to the early 2020s). Study-level background: Because TCR sequencing was done on bulk RNA from unsorted whole blood, the alpha and beta chains could not be paired. Here is what the overall study found, with its caveats: Matching against VDJdb was skewed toward anti-spike CD8 responses, likely underestimated virus-specific expansions, and missed private and CD4 specificities.

The CDR3 goes from the cysteine to the phenylalanine over 12 residues. The entry retains the CDR3 DNA only, 36 bases that are in frame from base 1. Reading the germline V gene (reference sequence) gives CDR1 LGHDT and CDR2 YNNKEL. V is clipped by 5 bases and J by 6 bases, and the sequence between their germline boundaries is 10 bases long. The sequencing sample was made of whole blood. The sequence was collected from an adult who was a healthcare worker with PCR-confirmed SARS-CoV-2 infection or an uninfected control (not recorded which). Recombination linked TRBV3-1 to TRBJ1-2; the D gene assignment is ambiguous. The CDR3 reads as follows: CASSFGRDGYTF. DNA sequence: TGTGCCAGCAGCTTTGGACGTGATGGCTACACCTTC. Beyond the CDR3, the reference TRBV3-1 and TRBJ1-2 genes provide the residues; the full variable domain reads: DTAVSQTPKYLVTQMGNDKSIKCEQNLGHDTMYWYKQDSKKFLKIMFSYNNKELIINETVPNRFSPKSPDKAHLNLHINSLELGDSAVYFCASSFGRDGYTFGSGTRLTVV.